This TCR beta chain was found in a study of CD8+ T cells in alopecia areata. Investigators isolated RNA and reverse transcribed it into cDNA to act as the sequencing template. Produced via immunoSEQ multiplex PCR; TCRdb's table is partial and in-frame only. The data contain 130,000 to 150,000 clones, about 87% of them singletons. Germline CDR1 and CDR2: SGHDT and YYEEEE. CDR3 length equals 15 residues. Trimming stripped 0 bases from V and 4 bases from J, with 13 bases between. The receptor was isolated from a human donor with alopecia areata. The starting material was CD8+ T cells sorted from blood, obtained at week 0. This sequence joins TRBV5-6 and TRBJ2-5, with D perhaps TRBD2 (7 bases). Here the CDR3 DNA reads TGTGCCAGCAGCTTGGTTCGGGGGGCCTTAGAGACCCAGTACTTC. Translating it yields CASSLVRGALETQYF.